This TCR beta chain was identified in a study of T cell responses to AZD1222 COVID-19 vaccine. Study results and limitations: Spike-specific TCR repertoires showed rising breadth and depth after two AZD1222 doses. Clonal diversity may have been underestimated in mostly white British donors.

As for this clone: What it binds is not known.

This CDR3 region has 12 residues. Between the trimmed V and J ends, which lost 4 bases and 12 bases, there was a span of 13 bases. Looked up from germline, CDR1 is LNHDA and CDR2 is SQIVND (reference sequence). Sequenced by immunoSEQ multiplex PCR; TCRdb stores in-frame clones only, minus some. The sample holds over 130,000 clones, about 94% seen once. This receptor was identified in an adult who received the AZD1222 COVID-19 vaccine. Sequenced here: peripheral blood, sampled 28 days after the second AZD1222 dose. V and J are TRBV19 and TRBJ2-1; D is perhaps TRBD1 (5 bases). The CDR3 region has the DNA TGTGCCAGTAGTAATCAGGGTAGGGGGCAGTTCTTC. Encoded protein: CASSNQGRGQFF.